A single sample gave rise to the 18 T cell receptor beta chains below, sequenced in a study of blood T cell repertoires in COVID-19. Repertoires were generated with immunoSEQ multiplex PCR, while TCRdb's copy carries only in-frame clones and drops some. The sample has more than 200,000 clones, roughly 85% seen once; the top ten hold 2% to 3%. Material for sequencing was peripheral blood. The receptor set was obtained from a woman aged 40 to 50 with active or convalescent COVID-19.

This sequence joins TRBV5-4 and TRBJ2-2; TRBD1 is a possible D gene (5 bases). In germline, CDR1 is SGHNT, CDR2 YYREEE (reference sequence). The CDR3 contains 15 residues. Trimming took off 4 bases at V and 1 base at J, with 11 bases between the two ends. CDR3 sequence (DNA): TGTGCCAGCAGCACAGTAACAGGGAACACCGGGGAGCTGTTTTTT. It translates to CASSTVTGNTGELFF.

This clone appeared once. This chain links TRBV2 with TRBJ1-1; TRBD1 might be the D (6 bases). Trimming shortened V by 5 bases and J by 5 bases, and 12 bases separated the two germline ends. CDR3 length: 13 amino acids. Germline V gene lookup returns CDR1 SNHLY and CDR2 FYNNEI. CDR3 DNA: TGTGCCAGCAGTCACAGGGAGGGGACTGAAGCTTTCTTT. It codes for CASSHREGTEAFF.

The chain joins TRBV12-2 to TRBJ2-1; the D segment call TRBD2 is taken from the table without a DNA check. TRBV12-2 is assigned pseudogene status. CDR3 length: 18 amino acids. DNA of the CDR3: TGTGCAAGTCGCTTAGTGGGATTGAGAGGGAGAGGGAGCAATGAGCAGTTCTTC. Encoded protein: CASRLVGLRGRGSNEQFF.

This clone was observed at least ten times. A read error is likely, as this CDR3 ends without the conserved phenylalanine or tryptophan. The DNA is left out, because the CDR3 cannot be placed on it with certainty; the CDR3 is given as TCRdb lists it. This chain uses TRBV25-1 with TRBJ2-3; TRBD2, the table's D call, lacks a check against the DNA. Both ends counted, the CDR3 spans 13 residues. Germline V gene data show CDR1 as MGHDK and CDR2 as SYGVNS. CDR3 protein: CASSEKAGGPVDI.

This clone was counted only a few times. The V gene is TRBV30, the J gene TRBJ1-4; TRBD1 matches 7 bases. Losses at the gene ends were 8 bases for V and 1 base for J; bases not matched to a gene: 4. The CDR3 is 13 amino acids. Germline V CDR1 and CDR2: GTSNPN, SVGIG (reference sequence). CDR3 nucleotide sequence: TGTGCCGGAAACAGGGGAACTAATGAAAAACTGTTTTTT. Its translation: CAGNRGTNEKLFF.

The chain combines TRBV28 with TRBJ2-3; TRBD1 aligns across 9 bases. CDR3 size: 16 residues. Trimming at V came to 4 bases and at J to 2 bases, leaving 7 bases not matched to a gene. CDR1 is MDHEN and CDR2 is SYDVKM in the germline V gene. The CDR3 is CASSSADRGFTDTQYF. CDR3 bases: TGTGCCAGCAGTTCCGCGGACAGGGGCTTCACAGATACGCAGTATTTT.

V and J are TRBV20-1 and TRBJ2-5; a possible D gene is TRBD2 (5 bases). The CDR3 is 13 amino acids. Germline-derived CDR1 and CDR2 are DFQATT and SNEGSKA (reference sequence). Trimming pared 3 bases from V and 1 base from J, leaving 9 bases between. The chain's CDR3 is CSASGLFQETQYF. The DNA for the CDR3 is TGCAGTGCTAGTGGACTGTTCCAAGAGACCCAGTACTTC.

This clone was observed a few times. The chain combines TRBV6-5 with TRBJ2-7; 7 bases fit TRBD1. CDR1 is MNHEY, CDR2 SVGAGI, per germline. V dropped 6 bases and J dropped 1; count of bases not matched to a gene: 6. This CDR3 is built from 14 residues. The CDR3 DNA reads as TGTGCCAGCAGCCCGAGGGACAGTTCCTACGAGCAGTACTTC. It is translated as CASSPRDSSYEQYF.

The genes are TRBV11-3 and TRBJ2-1; the match to TRBD2 covers 10 bases. V was pared by 5 bases and J by 13 bases, with 14 bases of the junction left unmatched. Germline V lookup: CDR1 SGHNT, CDR2 YENEEA. This CDR3 comprises 15 residues. CDR3 nucleotide sequence: TGTGCCAGCAGCCCCCTGGTTGGCGAGCGGGAGGGCCAGTTCTTC. Its protein product is CASSPLVGEREGQFF.

The chain uses TRBV6-6 and TRBJ2-7, with D possibly matching TRBD1 (6 bases). Germline CDR1 is MNHNY and CDR2 is SVGAGI (reference sequence). V shed 6 bases and J shed 3 bases, with 18 bases lying between them. The CDR3 consists of 15 residues. The CDR3 region has the DNA TGTGCCAGCAGCCCTAACAGGGCCCCACACTACGAGCAGTACTTC. This codes for CASSPNRAPHYEQYF.

V is TRBV9 and J is TRBJ2-3, with 13 bases lining up with TRBD2. The CDR3 is 15 residues long. CDR1 is SGDLS, CDR2 YYNGEE, per germline. The V gene end was trimmed by 7 bases and the J gene end by 2 bases; junction bases not matched to a gene: 4. This CDR3 is CASSTSGGVTDTQYF. In DNA, the CDR3 is TGTGCCAGCTCAACTAGCGGGGGGGTCACAGATACGCAGTATTTT.

This chain connects TRBV19 to TRBJ2-1, with 12 bases lining up with TRBD2. V was clipped by 5 bases and J by 8 bases; unmatched bases: 10. CDR3 length equals 16 residues. The germline gives CDR1 LNHDA, CDR2 SQIVND (reference sequence). The CDR3 protein is CASSAQTSGRSHEQFF. The CDR3 bases are TGTGCCAGTAGTGCCCAGACTAGCGGGAGATCTCATGAGCAGTTCTTC. The full variable domain, rest sourced from reference TRBV19 and TRBJ2-1, is DGGITQSPKYLFRKEGQNVTLSCEQNLNHDAMYWYRQDPGQGLRLIYYSQIVNDFQKGDIAEGYSVSREKKESFPLTVTSAQKNPTAFYLCASSAQTSGRSHEQFFGPGTRLTVL.

The rearrangement joins TRBV27 to TRBJ2-6, with D maybe TRBD2 (5 bases). Germline CDR1 MNHEY, CDR2 SMNVEV (reference sequence). V lost 2 bases and J lost 2, with 7 bases in between. The length of the CDR3 is 15 residues. This chain's CDR3 is CASSLVGAGANVLTF. As DNA, the CDR3 is TGTGCCAGCAGTTTAGTCGGGGCTGGGGCCAACGTCCTGACTTTC.

The chain couples TRBV7-9 to TRBJ1-3; 7 nucleotides align to TRBD1. Germline CDR1 SEHNR, CDR2 FQNEAQ (reference sequence). The V and J ends lost 5 bases and 1 base, in that order; junction bases with no gene match: 8. The CDR3 consists of 16 residues. The CDR3 sequence: CASSVTGVRSGNTIYF. Here the CDR3 DNA reads TGTGCCAGCAGCGTCACAGGGGTGAGATCTGGAAACACCATATATTTT.

This clone is a singleton in its sample. V gene TRBV19 combines with J gene TRBJ1-5; 7 nucleotides align to TRBD1. This CDR3 is built from 14 residues. Germline CDR1 reads LNHDA; CDR2 reads SQIVND (reference sequence). The V segment lost 5 bases and the J segment 5 bases; nucleotides outside the gene matches: 6. The CDR3 reads CASSGQGVYQPQHF. In DNA form, the CDR3 reads TGTGCCAGTAGTGGCCAGGGGGTATATCAGCCCCAGCATTTT.

The gene calls are TRBV28 and TRBJ2-4; D is possibly TRBD1 (5 bases). The V end lost 5 bases, the J end lost 7 bases, and 15 bases lay between the germline ends. Germline-derived CDR1 and CDR2 are MDHEN and SYDVKM. CDR3 length equals 14 residues. The CDR3 nucleotides read TGTGCCAGCAGTCCGATCAGGGTGGGGAACATTCAGTACTTC. It is translated as CASSPIRVGNIQYF.

The chain carries TRBV20-1 and TRBJ1-2, with no clear D. Germline V gene sequence: CDR1 DFQATT, CDR2 SNEGSKA (reference sequence). V lost 6 bases and J 4 bases, leaving 9 bases between the germline ends. The CDR3 length is 11 residues. The DNA of the CDR3 is TGCAGTGCCGGGGAGTCCTATGGCTACACCTTC. Translating gives CSAGESYGYTF.

A few counts support this clone. V is TRBV5-4 and J is TRBJ1-1; the match to TRBD1 covers 7 bases. After removal of 5 bases from V and 2 bases from J, the junction contained 9 bases not matched to a gene. In germline, CDR1 is SGHNT, CDR2 YYREEE (reference sequence). There are 15 residues in the CDR3. Here the CDR3 reads CASRRIQGPNTEAFF. The CDR3 nucleotides read TGTGCCAGCAGGCGTATACAGGGGCCCAACACTGAAGCTTTCTTT.